A selection of T cell receptor beta chains follows, all from one sample in a study of blood T cell repertoires in COVID-19. Sequencing used immunoSEQ multiplex PCR; TCRdb keeps in-frame clones, though not all of them. In the table there are approximately 250,000 clones, over 75% of which are singletons. Sample: peripheral blood. Source of these receptors: a human donor in a cohort sampled during active COVID-19. Both conserved end residues are part of each CDR3. A D gene is named only where the DNA matches it firmly. Rows may omit the clone size; those that give it use once, few, many or a size class.

cdr3_aa: CATSGGTGSIRRTDTQYF
cdr3_nt: TGTGCCACCAGTGGAGGGACAGGGAGTATCCGTCGCACAGATACGCAGTATTTT
d_call: TRBD1
j_call: TRBJ2-3
clone_size: -
v_call: TRBV24-1

cdr3_aa: CASSEQTGGSGNTIYF
cdr3_nt: TGTGCCAGCAGTGAGCAGACAGGGGGCTCTGGAAACACCATATATTTT
d_call: TRBD1
j_call: TRBJ1-3
clone_size: once
v_call: TRBV6-1

cdr3_aa: CASRATGGYEQYF
cdr3_nt: TGTGCCAGCAGGGCGACAGGGGGCTACGAGCAGTACTTC
d_call: TRBD1
j_call: TRBJ2-7
clone_size: -
v_call: TRBV25-1

cdr3_aa: CASSLVPEGRNSPLHF
cdr3_nt: TGTGCCAGCAGCTTAGTGCCGGAGGGACGCAATTCACCCCTCCACTTT
d_call: -
j_call: TRBJ1-6
clone_size: once
v_call: TRBV5-6

cdr3_aa: CASSLIRGNTEAFF
cdr3_nt: TGTGCCAGCAGTTTAATCAGGGGGAACACTGAAGCTTTCTTT
d_call: -
j_call: TRBJ1-1
clone_size: -
v_call: TRBV28

cdr3_aa: CASSSQGRGGEKLFF
cdr3_nt: TGTGCCAGCAGCTCGCAGGGGCGCGGAGGTGAAAAACTGTTTTTT
d_call: -
j_call: TRBJ1-4
clone_size: -
v_call: TRBV11-2

cdr3_aa: CASIANYNEQFF
cdr3_nt: TGCGCCAGCATCGCGAACTACAATGAGCAGTTCTTC
d_call: -
j_call: TRBJ2-1
clone_size: -
v_call: TRBV10-2

cdr3_aa: CASSLARTGVGQPQHF
cdr3_nt: TGTGCCAGCAGCTTAGCGCGCACAGGGGTGGGTCAGCCCCAGCATTTT
d_call: TRBD1
j_call: TRBJ1-5
clone_size: -
v_call: TRBV7-8

cdr3_aa: CASSRIPGWTIPDTQYF
cdr3_nt: TGTGCCAGCAGTCGGATACCGGGATGGACGATACCAGATACGCAGTATTTT
d_call: -
j_call: TRBJ2-3
clone_size: -
v_call: TRBV27

cdr3_aa: CASSEGPTGTYEQYF
cdr3_nt: TGTGCCAGCAGTGAAGGCCCTACAGGGACCTACGAGCAGTACTTC
d_call: -
j_call: TRBJ2-7
clone_size: -
v_call: TRBV6-1

cdr3_aa: CASSRTSGQAYEQYF
cdr3_nt: TGTGCCAGCAGCCGGACGTCGGGACAGGCCTACGAGCAGTACTTC
d_call: TRBD1
j_call: TRBJ2-7
clone_size: -
v_call: TRBV6-2/TRBV6-3

cdr3_aa: CASSEDRDWETQYF
cdr3_nt: TGTGCCAGCAGCGAGGACAGGGATTGGGAGACCCAGTACTTC
d_call: TRBD1
j_call: TRBJ2-5
clone_size: few
v_call: TRBV5-4

cdr3_aa: CASSPTGDYGYTF
cdr3_nt: TGTGCCAGCTCACCGACAGGGGACTATGGCTACACCTTC
d_call: TRBD1
j_call: TRBJ1-2
clone_size: -
v_call: TRBV18